This T cell receptor (beta chain) was identified in a study of HIV-infected patients and healthy controls (dated by TCRdb to the mid-2010s). Background for the entire study: After three months of therapy, CD4 counts in about 90% of the 16 patients increased to a modest but significant degree while remaining below normal ranges. No consistent shift in CD8 counts was seen during early therapy, whereas a slight rise was seen in the CD4:CD8 ratio. Relative to controls, total CDR3 counts per chain did not differ significantly, and patients lacked overall T-cell lymphocytopenia. The study tested whether deep TCR repertoire sequencing of HIV patients' small blood samples could capture immune perturbation and reconstitution. Viral load fell below detection in most of the 16 patients by the second bleed and in all patients following a further year of therapy.

The paper as a whole reports these results and caveats: HIV-infected repertoires showed significantly elevated mean Gini indices relative to controls, which possibly reflects oligoclonality. The apparent post-therapy recovery of the Gini index in HIV-infected patients was not reproduced in size-matched repertoire data. More CDR3s were shared between individuals among healthy controls than among HIV+ patients, as measured by Jaccard index and by the count of highly shared sequences. Donor HLA types were not determined in the study. Slight age and sex profile differences between the study cohorts did not explain the observed diversity differences. Rare events from HIV-infected data received too much weight under size-matching, and comparisons were complicated by unequal numbers of distinct sequences between patients and controls. During therapy, a significant decrease in frequency was seen for HIV-associated CDR3s, whereas no significant change was found for CMV-associated CDR3s, although most of them became more frequent. Alpha-chain CDR3s from MAIT cells occurred at high frequency in healthy controls but were severely depleted in HIV+ repertoires. Mean usage differed significantly between HIV-infected patients and controls for eight alpha and eight beta V genes. Using whole blood restricted sequencing depth and prevented separating the dynamics of distinct T-cell subpopulations. Processing included only sixteen HIV-infected individuals, and this was regarded by the authors as a major limit on how widely the findings apply. In the samples, alpha-beta chain pairing was left undetermined. Compared with untreated HIV+ repertoires, healthy control repertoires had roughly threefold more distinct CDR3s and higher Shannon diversity.

Whole blood was used without cell fractionation, so the repertoire reflected all unsorted peripheral T cells. For RNA extraction, 2 to 3 ml of peripheral blood was collected into Tempus tubes. The study enrolled HIV-infected adults who had not yet received antiretroviral therapy and were about to begin treatment, and it processed the first sixteen eligible patients. Enrollment excluded patients who had febrile or AIDS-related illness, tumors, hepatitis B or C coinfection, immunomodulatory therapy, recent vaccination or treatment interruptions. Residual genomic DNA was removed with the TURBO-DNase kit and globin mRNA was depleted with GLOBINclear. The study collected pretreatment blood from HIV-infected patients just before antiretroviral therapy was started. Using SuperScript III with primers targeting the alpha and beta constant regions, 500 to 550 ng of RNA was reverse transcribed. Separate alpha and beta chain libraries were generated by chain-specific third strand synthesis with multiplexing indices. The protocol used a single primer pair to amplify all rearrangements within a chain, which avoided primer bias, and attached molecular barcodes to each cDNA molecule. Purified cDNA was ligated with T4 RNA Ligase 1 onto a 5' RACE adapter bearing a random hexamer and the SP2 sequencing primer site. With slow temperature ramps used to favor optimal annealing, second strand synthesis was primed from the SP2 site with Phusion polymerase. Two random hexamer sequences, both added before amplification and joined together, made up the 12-nucleotide barcode of each molecule. P5 and P7 adapter elements plus a second index were added in a short first PCR, which was followed by a roughly 25-cycle amplification PCR with P5s and P7 primers. The libraries went through approximately 26 PCR cycles in total, were quantified on a Qubit, were sized on a Bioanalyzer, and were diluted to roughly 4 nM. Sequencing of the normalized libraries was performed on an Illumina MiSeq with 2 x 250 paired-end kits. Into around 9.5 ul Tris-Cl, the reverse transcription reactions were eluted following cleanup on MinElute columns. Adapter ligations ran for roughly 21 hours at 16 degrees C and were afterwards cleaned with AMPure XP beads at a 1:1 ratio. The authors' pipeline ran thus. Demultiplexed FASTQ files were processed with a modified Decombinator that output V, J, insert and barcode information. Sequences that shared a barcode but differed from the dominant sequence were treated as errors and discarded, and barcodes were clustered at Levenshtein distance 3 and counted to estimate the original cDNA molecules. For downstream analyses, the R packages ineq, vegan, igraph and RCytoscape were used, along with IMGT nomenclature and CDR3 definitions. V gene usage was computed over distinct sequences, each TCR counted once to avoid skew from clonal expansion. Similarity networks connected unique CDR3 amino acid sequences within a donor whenever two sequences differed by a single Levenshtein edit. Published HIV-specific CDR3s (around 83 alpha, roughly 690 beta) and CMV-specific CDR3s (over 12 alpha, a few hundred beta) were compiled and searched for in the repertoires. It was shown by random subsampling to size-matched repertoires that the decreased diversity of patients was not caused by their lower sequence numbers. The public reads were quality trimmed at Q25 with fastp and then assembled into clones with MiXCR by TCRdb, keeping productive beta chains. Each record represents a unique CDR3 protein, reported with the most common genes and DNA among its rows. It is TCRdb's table, rather than the study itself, that gives the V and J calls and clone size. This sample comprises fewer than 6,500 distinct CDR3 sequences, approximately 20% of them detected only once. The ten biggest clones cover more than 20% of the sample.

In this sample, this clonotype turned up many times. Its binding antigen is unknown. Per-base qualities were not stored, and no clone one base away is much larger. Cut back by 3 bases and 0 bases, the V and J ends lie 5 bases apart. The CDR3 spans 13 residues, from the cysteine through the phenylalanine. This entry keeps only the CDR3 DNA: 39 bases, framed from base 1. CDR1 SGHTA and CDR2 FQGNSA are derived from the germline V gene. Here the sequenced sample was blood, taken before antiretroviral therapy. The sequence links TRBV7-2 to TRBJ2-5; the D gene cannot be resolved reliably. The receptor was isolated from an adult with HIV infection. The DNA reads as follows: TGTGCCAGCAGCTTCATGTACCAAGAGACCCAGTACTTC. This sequence encodes CASSFMYQETQYF.